A single sample is the source of the 3 T cell receptor beta chains below, sequenced in a study of blood T cell repertoires in COVID-19. Sequencing used immunoSEQ multiplex PCR; TCRdb keeps in-frame clones, though not all of them. The table has approximately 110,000 clones, approximately 80% seen once. The sample was peripheral blood. The receptors derive from a woman between 65 and 79 years old with acute or convalescent COVID-19.

The chain combines TRBV6-5 with TRBJ2-7; D unresolved. Trimming took 2 bases from V and 9 from J, leaving 8 bases between them. Germline loops: CDR1 MNHEY, CDR2 SVGAGI. This CDR3 is built from 11 residues. DNA for the CDR3: TGTGCCAGCAGTTACCCTCCCGGGCAGTACTTC. Its protein product is CASSYPPGQYF.

This chain joins TRBV30 and TRBJ2-1; D not resolved. The V end was cut by 2 bases, the J end by 6 bases, with 11 bases between. The CDR3 is 13 residues long. Germline CDR1 is GTSNPN and CDR2 is SVGIG (reference sequence). This chain's CDR3 is CAWSPRPINEQFF. The CDR3 bases are TGTGCCTGGAGTCCCAGGCCAATCAATGAGCAGTTCTTC.

This chain links TRBV30 with TRBJ2-1; no firm D call. Trimming pared 2 bases from V and 4 bases from J, leaving 12 bases between. The CDR3 consists of 14 residues. From germline, CDR1 is GTSNPN and CDR2 SVGIG (reference sequence). The CDR3 DNA is TGTGCCTGGAGTAGTTTAGCCGAGTACAATGAGCAGTTCTTC. Protein: CAWSSLAEYNEQFF.